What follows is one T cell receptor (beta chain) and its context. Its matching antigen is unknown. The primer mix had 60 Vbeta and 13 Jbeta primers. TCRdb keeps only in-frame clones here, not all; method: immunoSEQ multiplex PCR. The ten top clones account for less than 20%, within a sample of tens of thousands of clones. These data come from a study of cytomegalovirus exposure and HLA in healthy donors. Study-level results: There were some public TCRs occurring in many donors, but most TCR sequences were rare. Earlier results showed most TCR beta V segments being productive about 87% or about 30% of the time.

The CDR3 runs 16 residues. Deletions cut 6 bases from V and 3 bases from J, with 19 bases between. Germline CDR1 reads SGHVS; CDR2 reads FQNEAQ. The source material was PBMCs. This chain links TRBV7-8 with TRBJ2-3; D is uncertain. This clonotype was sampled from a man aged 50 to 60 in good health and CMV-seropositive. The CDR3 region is CASSRRIAASTDTQYF. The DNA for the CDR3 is TGTGCCAGCAGTCGCCGAATAGCCGCGAGTACAGATACGCAGTATTTT.